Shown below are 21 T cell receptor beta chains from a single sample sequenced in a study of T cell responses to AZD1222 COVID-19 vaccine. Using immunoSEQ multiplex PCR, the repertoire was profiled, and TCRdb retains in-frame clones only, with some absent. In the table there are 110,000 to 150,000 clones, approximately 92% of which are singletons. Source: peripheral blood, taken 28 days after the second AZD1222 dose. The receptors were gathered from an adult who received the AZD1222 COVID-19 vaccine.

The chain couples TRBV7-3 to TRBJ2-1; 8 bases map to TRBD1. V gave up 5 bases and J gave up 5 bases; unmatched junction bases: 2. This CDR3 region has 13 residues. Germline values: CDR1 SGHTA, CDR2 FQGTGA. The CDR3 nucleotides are TGTGCCAGCAGCCCGACAGGGGACAATGAGCAGTTCTTC. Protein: CASSPTGDNEQFF.

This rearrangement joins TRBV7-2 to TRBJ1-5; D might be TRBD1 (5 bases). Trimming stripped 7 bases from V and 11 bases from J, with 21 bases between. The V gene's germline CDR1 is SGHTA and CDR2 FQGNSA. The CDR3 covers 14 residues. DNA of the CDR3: TGTGCCAGCACCGCGGGGCCATTGGGCCAAGCCCAGCATTTT. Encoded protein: CASTAGPLGQAQHF.

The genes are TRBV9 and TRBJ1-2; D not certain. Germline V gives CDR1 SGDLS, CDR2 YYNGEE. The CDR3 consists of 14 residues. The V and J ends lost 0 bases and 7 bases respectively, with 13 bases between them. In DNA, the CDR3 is TGTGCCAGCAGCGTAGCTCACTCAACGGGTGGCTACACCTTC. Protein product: CASSVAHSTGGYTF.

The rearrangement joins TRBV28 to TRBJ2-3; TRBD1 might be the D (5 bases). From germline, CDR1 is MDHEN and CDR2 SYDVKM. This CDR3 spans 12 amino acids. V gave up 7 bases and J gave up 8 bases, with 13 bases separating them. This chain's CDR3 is CASTPQRGTQYF. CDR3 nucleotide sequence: TGTGCCAGCACCCCACAAAGGGGTACGCAGTATTTT.

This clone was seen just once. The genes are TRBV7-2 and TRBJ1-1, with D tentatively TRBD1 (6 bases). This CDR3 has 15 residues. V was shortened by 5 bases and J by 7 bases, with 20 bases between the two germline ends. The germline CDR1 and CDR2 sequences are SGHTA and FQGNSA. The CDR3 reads CASSPRDNAGFEAFF. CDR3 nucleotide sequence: TGTGCCAGCAGCCCCCGGGACAACGCAGGGTTTGAAGCTTTCTTT.

Written as DNA, the CDR3 is TGTGCCAGCAGTTTGGGACTAGCGGATCCCGAGCAGTACTTC. Translation: CASSLGLADPEQYF. V is TRBV28 and J is TRBJ2-7, with 11 bases matching TRBD2. Germline CDR1 MDHEN, CDR2 SYDVKM. With V trimmed by 3 bases and J by 6 bases, 4 bases remained unmatched. The CDR3 is 14 residues long.

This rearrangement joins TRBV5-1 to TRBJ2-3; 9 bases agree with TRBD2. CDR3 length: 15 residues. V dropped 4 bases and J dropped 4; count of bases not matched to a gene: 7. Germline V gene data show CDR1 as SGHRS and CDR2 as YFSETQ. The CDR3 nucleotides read TGCGCCAGCAGCCCGAGGACTAGCGTAGCAGATACGCAGTATTTT. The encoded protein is CASSPRTSVADTQYF. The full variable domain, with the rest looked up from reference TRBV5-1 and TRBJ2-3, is KAGVTQTPRYLIKTRGQQVTLSCSPISGHRSVSWYQQTPGQGLQFLFEYFSETQRNKGNFPGRFSGRQFSNSRSEMNVSTLELGDSALYLCASSPRTSVADTQYFGPGTRLTVL.

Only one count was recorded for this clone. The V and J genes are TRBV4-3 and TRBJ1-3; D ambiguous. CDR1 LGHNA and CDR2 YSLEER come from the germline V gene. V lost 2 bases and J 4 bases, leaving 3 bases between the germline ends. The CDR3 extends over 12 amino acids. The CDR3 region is CASSQIGNTIYF. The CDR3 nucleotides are TGCGCCAGCAGCCAAATAGGAAACACCATATATTTT.

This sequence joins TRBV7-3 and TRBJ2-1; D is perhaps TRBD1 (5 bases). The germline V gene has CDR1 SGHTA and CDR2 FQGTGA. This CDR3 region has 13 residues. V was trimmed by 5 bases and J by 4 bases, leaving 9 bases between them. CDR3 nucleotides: TGTGCCAGCAGCCCAGGACAATACAATGAGCAGTTCTTC. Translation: CASSPGQYNEQFF.

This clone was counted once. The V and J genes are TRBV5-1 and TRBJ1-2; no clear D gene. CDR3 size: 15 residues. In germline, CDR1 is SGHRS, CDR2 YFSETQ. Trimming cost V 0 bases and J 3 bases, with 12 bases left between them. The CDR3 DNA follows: TGCGCCAGCAGCTTGGCGATCGCGCAGGACTATGGCTACACCTTC. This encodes CASSLAIAQDYGYTF.

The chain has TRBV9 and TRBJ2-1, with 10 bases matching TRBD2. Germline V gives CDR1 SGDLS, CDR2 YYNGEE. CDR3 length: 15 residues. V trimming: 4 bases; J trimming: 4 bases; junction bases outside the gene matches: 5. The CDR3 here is CASSTLAGGYNEQFF. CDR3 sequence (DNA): TGTGCCAGCAGCACATTAGCGGGAGGTTACAATGAGCAGTTCTTC.

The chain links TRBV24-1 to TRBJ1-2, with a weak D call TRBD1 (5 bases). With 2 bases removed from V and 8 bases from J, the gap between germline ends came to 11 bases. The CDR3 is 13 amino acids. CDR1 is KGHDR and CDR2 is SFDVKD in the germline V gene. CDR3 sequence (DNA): TGTGCCACCAGTGATTGGGCAGGGAGAGGCTACACCTTC. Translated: CATSDWAGRGYTF.

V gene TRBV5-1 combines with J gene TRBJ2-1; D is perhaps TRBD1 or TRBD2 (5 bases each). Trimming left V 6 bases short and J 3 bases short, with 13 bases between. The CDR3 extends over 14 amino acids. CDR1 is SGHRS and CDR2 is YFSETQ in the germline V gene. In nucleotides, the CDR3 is TGCGCCAGCACCAGGGATGGAGGCTACAATGAGCAGTTCTTC. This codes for CASTRDGGYNEQFF.

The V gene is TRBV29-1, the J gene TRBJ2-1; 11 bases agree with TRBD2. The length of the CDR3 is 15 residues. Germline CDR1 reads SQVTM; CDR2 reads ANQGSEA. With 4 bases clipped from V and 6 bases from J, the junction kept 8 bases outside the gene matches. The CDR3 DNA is TGCAGCGTTGCGCCAACTAGCGGGAGTGGCAATGAGCAGTTCTTC. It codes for CSVAPTSGSGNEQFF.

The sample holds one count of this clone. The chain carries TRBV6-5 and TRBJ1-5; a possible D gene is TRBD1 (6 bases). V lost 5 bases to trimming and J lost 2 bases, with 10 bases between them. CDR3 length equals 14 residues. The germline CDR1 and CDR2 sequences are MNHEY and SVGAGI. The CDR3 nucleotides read TGTGCCAGCAGTCCAGGACAGCGCAATCAGCCCCAGCATTTT. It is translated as CASSPGQRNQPQHF.

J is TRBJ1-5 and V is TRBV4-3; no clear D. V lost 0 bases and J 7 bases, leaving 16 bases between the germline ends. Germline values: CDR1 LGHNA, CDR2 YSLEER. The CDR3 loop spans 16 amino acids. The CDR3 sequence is CASSQDFGSPGQPQHF. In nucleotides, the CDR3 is TGCGCCAGCAGCCAAGATTTCGGCAGTCCTGGGCAGCCCCAGCATTTT.

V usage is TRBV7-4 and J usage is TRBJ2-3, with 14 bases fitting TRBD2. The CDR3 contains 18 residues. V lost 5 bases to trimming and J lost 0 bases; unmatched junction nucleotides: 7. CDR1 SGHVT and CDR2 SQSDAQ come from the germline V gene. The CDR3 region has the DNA TGTGCCAGCAGCCCCGGGACTAGCGGGAGTAGGAGCACAGATACGCAGTATTTT. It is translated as CASSPGTSGSRSTDTQYF.

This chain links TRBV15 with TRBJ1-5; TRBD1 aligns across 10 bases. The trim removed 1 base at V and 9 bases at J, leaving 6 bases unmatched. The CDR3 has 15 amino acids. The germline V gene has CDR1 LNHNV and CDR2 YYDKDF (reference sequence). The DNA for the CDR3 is TGTGCCACCAGCAGAGGGACAGGGGGGAGGGGGCCCCAGCATTTT. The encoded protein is CATSRGTGGRGPQHF.

This CDR3 reads CASSLAGGQYNEQFF. CDR3 DNA: TGTGCCAGCAGCTTAGCGGGGGGACAGTACAATGAGCAGTTCTTC. This chain joins TRBV7-6 and TRBJ2-1; possibly TRBD1 for D (7 bases). Looked up from germline, CDR1 is SGHVS and CDR2 is FNYEAQ. CDR3 length: 15 amino acids. V gave up 0 bases and J gave up 4 bases, with 10 bases separating them.

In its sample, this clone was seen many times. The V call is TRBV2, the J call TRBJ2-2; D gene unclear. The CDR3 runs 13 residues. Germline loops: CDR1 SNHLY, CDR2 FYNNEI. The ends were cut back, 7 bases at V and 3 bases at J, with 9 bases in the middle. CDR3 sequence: CASKRTYTGELFF. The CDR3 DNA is TGTGCCAGCAAACGGACGTACACCGGGGAGCTGTTTTTT.

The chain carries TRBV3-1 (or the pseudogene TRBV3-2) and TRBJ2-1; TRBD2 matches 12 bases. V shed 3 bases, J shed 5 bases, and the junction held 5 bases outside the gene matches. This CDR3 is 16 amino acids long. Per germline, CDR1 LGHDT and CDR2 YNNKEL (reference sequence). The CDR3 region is CASSHLGLAGHNEQFF. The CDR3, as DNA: TGTGCCAGCAGCCACCTTGGACTAGCGGGACACAATGAGCAGTTCTTC.